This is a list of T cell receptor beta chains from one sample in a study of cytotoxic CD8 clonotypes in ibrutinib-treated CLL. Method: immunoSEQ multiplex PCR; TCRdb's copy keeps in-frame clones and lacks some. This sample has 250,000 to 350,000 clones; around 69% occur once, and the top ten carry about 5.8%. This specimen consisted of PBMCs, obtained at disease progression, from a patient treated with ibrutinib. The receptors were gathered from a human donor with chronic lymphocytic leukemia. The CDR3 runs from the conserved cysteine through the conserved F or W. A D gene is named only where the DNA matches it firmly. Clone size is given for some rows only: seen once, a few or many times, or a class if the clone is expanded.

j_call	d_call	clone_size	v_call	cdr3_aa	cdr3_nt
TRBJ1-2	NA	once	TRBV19	CASRPEGTFHYGYTF	TGTGCCAGTAGACCGGAGGGGACGTTCCACTATGGCTACACCTTC
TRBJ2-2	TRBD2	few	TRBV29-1	CSVMTSGGDYTGELFF	TGCAGCGTTATGACTAGCGGGGGGGACTACACCGGGGAGCTGTTTTTT
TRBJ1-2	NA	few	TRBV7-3	CASSERGGYGYTF	TGTGCCAGCTCTGAGCGGGGTGGCTATGGCTACACCTTC
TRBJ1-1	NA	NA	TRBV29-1	CSVARGLAEAFF	TGCAGCGTGGCGCGGGGGCTCGCTGAAGCTTTCTTT
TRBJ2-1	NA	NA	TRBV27	CASSLGAGMNEQFF	TGTGCCAGCAGTTTAGGGGCAGGGATGAATGAGCAGTTCTTC
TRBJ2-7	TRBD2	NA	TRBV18	CASSPTSGATYEQYF	TGTGCCAGCTCACCCACTAGCGGGGCAACCTACGAGCAGTACTTC
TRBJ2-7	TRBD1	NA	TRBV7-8	CASSSRRTGGSYEQYF	TGTGCCAGCAGCTCTCGCCGCACAGGGGGTTCCTACGAGCAGTACTTC
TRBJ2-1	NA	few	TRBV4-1	CASSLVGSYNEQFF	TGCGCCAGCAGCTTAGTGGGCTCCTACAATGAGCAGTTCTTC
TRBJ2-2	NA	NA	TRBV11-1	CASSLLAALNTGELFF	TGTGCCAGCAGCCTACTTGCCGCATTGAACACCGGGGAGCTGTTTTTT
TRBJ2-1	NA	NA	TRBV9	CASSESGEQFF	TGTGCCAGCAGCGAAAGTGGCGAGCAGTTCTTC
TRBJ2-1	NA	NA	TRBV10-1	CASSPVGQDSYNEQFF	TGCGCCAGCAGTCCCGTTGGGCAAGACTCCTACAATGAGCAGTTCTTC
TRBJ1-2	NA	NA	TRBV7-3	CASSLYGPNPPIYGYTF	TGTGCCAGCAGCTTATATGGGCCTAATCCCCCGATCTATGGCTACACCTTC
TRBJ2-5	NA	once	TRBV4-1	CASSSGDRQQETQYF	TGCGCCAGCAGCTCAGGGGATAGGCAACAAGAGACCCAGTACTTC
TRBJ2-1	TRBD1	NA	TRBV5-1	CASRPDRGISYNEQFF	TGCGCCAGCAGGCCGGACAGGGGCATCTCCTACAATGAGCAGTTCTTC
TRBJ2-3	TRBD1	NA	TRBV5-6	CASSLGATGLPTDTQYF	TGTGCCAGCAGCTTGGGCGCGACAGGGCTACCCACAGATACGCAGTATTTT
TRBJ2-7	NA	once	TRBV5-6	CASSLADLEQYF	TGTGCCAGCAGCTTGGCGGATCTCGAGCAGTACTTC
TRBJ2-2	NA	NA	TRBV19	CASSTGRNFTGELFF	TGTGCCAGTAGTACCGGACGTAATTTCACCGGGGAGCTGTTTTTT
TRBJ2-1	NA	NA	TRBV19	CASSIDSASEREQFF	TGTGCCAGTAGTATAGATTCCGCTAGTGAGCGCGAGCAGTTCTTC
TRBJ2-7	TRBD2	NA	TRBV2	CASSPGLAVYEQYF	TGTGCCAGCAGCCCGGGACTAGCGGTCTACGAGCAGTACTTC
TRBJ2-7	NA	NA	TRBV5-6	CASSLGTSEQYF	TGTGCCAGCAGCTTGGGGACGAGCGAGCAGTACTTC